This TCR beta chain emerged from a study of neoadjuvant nivolumab and ipilimumab in lung cancer (dated by TCRdb to 2020 to 2021). General notes on the study: Intravenous nivolumab was dosed at 3 mg/kg on days 1, 15 and 29, and in the combination arm ipilimumab 1 mg/kg was added on day 1 only. The primary trial endpoint was the major pathologic response (MPR) rate in the intention-to-treat population in each study arm. The trial treated 40 to 45 patients with operable NSCLC: about 23 were randomized to nivolumab monotherapy and some 21 to nivolumab plus ipilimumab. TCR repertoires were compared between pretherapy (baseline) peripheral blood and tumors resected at surgery after neoadjuvant immune checkpoint blockade. Matched pretherapy and resected tumor pairs were analyzed for seven patients, of whom four received nivolumab and three received nivolumab plus ipilimumab. The paper as a whole reports these results and caveats: From pretherapy to surgery, tumor T-cell richness and clonality went up in three of three dual-therapy tumors, versus only two of four nivolumab-treated tumors. Resected tumors had greater TCR richness and clonality than tumor-adjacent uninvolved lung, and increases were observed in more dual-therapy-treated tumors. A small number of samples was subjected to TCR sequencing. No significant correlation was found between TCR clonality and pathologic tumor regression, and only one major-pathologic-response sample was available for the clonality analysis. Richness in tumors resected after neoadjuvant therapy showed a positive correlation with pretherapy blood TCR richness (Spearman R = 0.82).

The sample's time point, from its label and the paper: at surgical resection after neoadjuvant nivolumab +/- ipilimumab. Samples came from the phase 2 randomized NEOSTAR trial, which tested neoadjuvant nivolumab or nivolumab plus ipilimumab followed by surgery in operable NSCLC. The library was generated by the immunoSEQ multiplex PCR assay. The paper's processing steps were these. Repertoires were summarized in terms of richness and clonality, and significantly expanded and contracted clones between pre- and post-therapy samples were identified. This is the immuneACCESS table as TCRdb keeps it, with only in-frame sequences that have V and J called. A part of the clones is gone; compared with another copy, unresolved V genes explain less than half, and the rest is unexplained. That table furnishes V, J and clone size, whereas the DNA furnished D and trimming. The table for this sample lists 25,000 to 30,000 clones; 82% of them were counted only once. In total, the top ten clones hold about 9% of the sample.

The germline V gene sets CDR1 to MNHEY and CDR2 to SVGAGI. The CDR3 numbers 13 residues from cysteine through phenylalanine. The CDR3 DNA has 39 bases and is translated from base 1. V was cut back by 4 bases and J by 3 bases, leaving a gap of 7 bases between them. With regard to this clone: Its antigen remains undetermined. Qualities for individual bases were not recorded, and no much larger clone is one base off.

The sequenced sample was tumor tissue, obtained after neoadjuvant nivolumab, alone or with ipilimumab, at or shortly before surgery. The clonotype comes from an adult with non-small cell lung cancer. This chain is built from TRBV6-5 and TRBJ1-5; TRBD1 is a possible D gene, resting on 5 matching bases. The CDR3 amino acid sequence is: CASSSTVNQPQHF. Here is the DNA: TGTGCCAGCAGTTCGACAGTCAATCAGCCCCAGCATTTT.